These 13 T cell receptor beta chains originate from one sample sequenced in a study of blood T cell repertoires in COVID-19. TCRdb keeps only in-frame clones here, not all; method: immunoSEQ multiplex PCR. The sample holds fewer than 300,000 clones; about 90% are singletons and the top ten take roughly 2.5%. Sequenced input: peripheral blood. The receptor source for this set is a woman aged 45-60 years with acute or convalescent COVID-19.

The chain links TRBV19 to TRBJ2-7; TRBD1 matches at 7 bases. Germline V lookup: CDR1 LNHDA, CDR2 SQIVND (reference sequence). The ends lost 10 bases at V and 2 bases at J; junction bases unmatched: 5. CDR3 length: 12 residues. CDR3 DNA sequence: TGTGCCACGAGACAGGGACCCTACGAGCAGTACTTC. Its protein product is CATRQGPYEQYF.

This clone was seen once. This chain joins TRBV5-1 and TRBJ2-1; 8 nucleotides line up with TRBD2. Germline V gene lookup returns CDR1 SGHRS and CDR2 YFSETQ. The CDR3 sequence is 15 residues long. The V segment lost 0 bases and the J segment 5 bases; nucleotides outside the gene matches: 4. The CDR3 DNA reads as TGCGCCAGCAGCTTGGAGGCTAGCGGGCACAATGAGCAGTTCTTC. Its translation: CASSLEASGHNEQFF.

The chain joins TRBV6-5 to TRBJ2-7; TRBD2 matches 10 bases. Losses at the gene ends were 2 bases for V and 4 bases for J; bases not matched to a gene: 8. Germline CDR1 reads MNHEY; CDR2 reads SVGAGI. The CDR3 length is 16 residues. The CDR3 here is CASSYVGGLAVYEQYF. CDR3 DNA sequence: TGTGCCAGCAGTTACGTAGGAGGACTAGCGGTTTACGAGCAGTACTTC.

This chain uses TRBV7-2 with TRBJ2-2; 9 nucleotides line up with TRBD1. The CDR3 has 16 residues. The V and J ends lost 3 bases and 3 bases, in that order; junction bases with no gene match: 5. CDR1 and CDR2 from the germline V gene are SGHTA and FQGNSA. For the CDR3, the DNA is TGTGCCAGCAGCTTGGCGGGACAGGGAGACACCGGGGAGCTGTTTTTT. As protein: CASSLAGQGDTGELFF. Full variable domain (remainder filled in from reference TRBV7-2 and TRBJ2-2): GAGVSQSPSNKVTEKGKDVELRCDPISGHTALYWYRQSLGQGLEFLIYFQGNSAPDKSGLPSDRFSAERTGGSVSTLTIQRTQQEDSAVYLCASSLAGQGDTGELFFGEGSRLTVL.

The chain carries TRBV5-1 and TRBJ2-5, with D possibly matching TRBD1 (6 bases). V gave up 0 bases and J gave up 4 bases, with 10 bases separating them. This CDR3 has 14 amino acids. The germline gives CDR1 SGHRS, CDR2 YFSETQ. The CDR3 loop reads CASSLEWGRETQYF. CDR3 coding DNA: TGCGCCAGCAGCTTGGAGTGGGGGCGAGAGACCCAGTACTTC.

This clone has just one count. V and J are TRBV7-9 and TRBJ2-5; 7 nucleotides align to TRBD1. V was clipped by 2 bases and J by 5 bases; unmatched bases: 8. CDR1 SEHNR and CDR2 FQNEAQ come from the germline V gene (reference sequence). The CDR3 totals 15 residues. The CDR3 DNA is TGTGCCAGCAGCTTAAGACAGGGCGTAGTGGAGACCCAGTACTTC. It specifies CASSLRQGVVETQYF.

This CDR3 reads CASTRGRQAHVDTIYF. CDR3 nucleotides: TGCGCCAGCACCCGAGGGCGCCAGGCCCACGTTGACACCATATATTTT. The chain recombines TRBV5-1 with TRBJ1-3; D gene unclear. Germline values: CDR1 SGHRS, CDR2 YFSETQ. The V gene lost 6 bases and the J gene lost 8 bases, with 24 bases spanning the gap. There are 16 residues in the CDR3.

The chain has TRBV7-2 and TRBJ1-4; D uncertain. Germline V CDR1 and CDR2: SGHTA, FQGNSA. This CDR3 comprises 15 residues. The V end lost 1 base, the J end lost 7 bases, and 13 bases lay between the germline ends. The CDR3 DNA sequence: TGTGCCAGCAGCTTAGATAGCGGCCGGGTTGAAAAACTGTTTTTT. Amino acid sequence: CASSLDSGRVEKLFF.

The CDR3 DNA sequence: TGTGCCACCAGTGATTTGGGGACAGGGTTAAAGGCAGATACGCAGTATTTT. Translating it yields CATSDLGTGLKADTQYF. The chain uses TRBV24-1 and TRBJ2-3, with 9 bases fitting TRBD1. Germline lookup yields CDR1 KGHDR and CDR2 SFDVKD. The CDR3 consists of 17 residues. J lost 4 bases, V lost 0 bases, and 7 bases had no gene match.

The chain uses TRBV29-1 and TRBJ2-1, with 7 bases that match TRBD1. CDR1 is SQVTM, CDR2 ANQGSEA, per germline. V lost 7 bases and J lost 7; bases outside the gene matches: 4. The CDR3 consists of 11 residues. The CDR3 region is CSGGQRNEQFF. CDR3 nucleotide sequence: TGCAGCGGGGGACAGCGGAATGAGCAGTTCTTC.

The chain combines TRBV7-8 with TRBJ2-7; 10 nucleotides line up with TRBD2. The V segment lost 4 bases and the J segment 2 bases; nucleotides outside the gene matches: 8. In germline, CDR1 is SGHVS, CDR2 FQNEAQ. There are 16 residues in the CDR3. CDR3 in DNA: TGTGCCAGCAGCTCCTATATAGCGGGAGGCGCCTACGAGCAGTACTTC. Its translation is CASSSYIAGGAYEQYF.

The chain links TRBV27 to TRBJ1-5; TRBD1 is a possible D gene (5 bases). The CDR3 runs 15 residues. Per germline, CDR1 MNHEY and CDR2 SMNVEV (reference sequence). Trimming removed 3 bases at V and 9 bases at J, with 18 bases between. CDR3 nucleotide sequence: TGTGCCAGCAGTTTCGACTTTAGGGGCCTAGGGCCCCAGCATTTT. Residues: CASSFDFRGLGPQHF.

The gene calls are TRBV6-1 and TRBJ1-4; unclear D gene. The V and J ends lost 2 bases and 7 bases respectively, with 14 bases between them. Germline V gene sequence: CDR1 MNHNS, CDR2 SASEGT. This CDR3 has 15 amino acids. CDR3 DNA sequence: TGTGCCAGCAGTGAAATGTGGCAGGTTGGTGAAAAACTGTTTTTT. Protein product: CASSEMWQVGEKLFF.